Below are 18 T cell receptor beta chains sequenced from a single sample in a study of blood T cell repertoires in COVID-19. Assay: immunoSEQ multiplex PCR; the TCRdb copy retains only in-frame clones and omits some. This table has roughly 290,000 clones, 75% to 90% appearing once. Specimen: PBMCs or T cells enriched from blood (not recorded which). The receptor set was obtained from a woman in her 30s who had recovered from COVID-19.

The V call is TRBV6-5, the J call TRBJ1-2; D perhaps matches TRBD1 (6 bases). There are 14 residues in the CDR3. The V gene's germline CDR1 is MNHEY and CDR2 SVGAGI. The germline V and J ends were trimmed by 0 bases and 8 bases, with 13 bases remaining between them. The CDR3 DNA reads TGTGCCAGCAGTTACTCCCCCGGGGGGCCGGGCTACACCTTC. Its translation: CASSYSPGGPGYTF.

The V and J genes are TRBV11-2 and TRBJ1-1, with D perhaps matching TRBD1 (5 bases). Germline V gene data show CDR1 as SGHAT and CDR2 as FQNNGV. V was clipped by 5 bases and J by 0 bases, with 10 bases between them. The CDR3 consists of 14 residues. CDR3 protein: CASSTGHLNTEAFF. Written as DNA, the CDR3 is TGTGCCAGCAGCACTGGACACTTGAACACTGAAGCTTTCTTT.

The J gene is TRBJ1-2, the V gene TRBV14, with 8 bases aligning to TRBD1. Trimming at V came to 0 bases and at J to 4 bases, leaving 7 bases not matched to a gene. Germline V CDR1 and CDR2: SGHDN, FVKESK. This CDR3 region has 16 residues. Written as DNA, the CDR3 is TGTGCCAGCAGCCAAGACCTGACAGGGGCCGCCTATGGCTACACCTTC. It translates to CASSQDLTGAAYGYTF.

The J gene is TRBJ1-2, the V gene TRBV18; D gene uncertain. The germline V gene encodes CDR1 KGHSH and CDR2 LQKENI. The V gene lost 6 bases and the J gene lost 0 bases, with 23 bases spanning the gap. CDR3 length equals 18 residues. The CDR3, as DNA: TGTGCCAGCTCTCGAAGCCTCGAAGGGCAGAGGGCTAACTATGGCTACACCTTC. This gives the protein CASSRSLEGQRANYGYTF.

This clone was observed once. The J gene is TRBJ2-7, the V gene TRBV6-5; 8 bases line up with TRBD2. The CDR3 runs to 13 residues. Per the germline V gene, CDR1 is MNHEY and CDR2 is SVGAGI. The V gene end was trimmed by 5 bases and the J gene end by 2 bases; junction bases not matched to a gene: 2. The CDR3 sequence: CASSTSGTYEQYF. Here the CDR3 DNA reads TGTGCCAGCAGTACTAGCGGCACCTACGAGCAGTACTTC.

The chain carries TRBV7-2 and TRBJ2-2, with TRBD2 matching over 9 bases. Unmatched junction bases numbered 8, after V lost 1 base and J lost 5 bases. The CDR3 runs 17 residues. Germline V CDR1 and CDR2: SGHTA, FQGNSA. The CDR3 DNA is TGTGCCAGCAGCTTAGTAGGAGGACTAGCGAGGACCGGGGAGCTGTTTTTT. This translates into CASSLVGGLARTGELFF.

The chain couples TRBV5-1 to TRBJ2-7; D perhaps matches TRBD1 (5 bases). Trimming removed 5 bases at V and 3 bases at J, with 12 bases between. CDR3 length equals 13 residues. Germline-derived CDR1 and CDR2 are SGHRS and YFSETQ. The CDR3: CASRPDSFYEQYF. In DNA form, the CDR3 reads TGCGCCAGCAGGCCCGACAGTTTCTACGAGCAGTACTTC. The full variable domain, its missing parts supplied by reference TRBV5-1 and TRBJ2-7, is KAGVTQTPRYLIKTRGQQVTLSCSPISGHRSVSWYQQTPGQGLQFLFEYFSETQRNKGNFPGRFSGRQFSNSRSEMNVSTLELGDSALYLCASRPDSFYEQYFGPGTRLTVT.

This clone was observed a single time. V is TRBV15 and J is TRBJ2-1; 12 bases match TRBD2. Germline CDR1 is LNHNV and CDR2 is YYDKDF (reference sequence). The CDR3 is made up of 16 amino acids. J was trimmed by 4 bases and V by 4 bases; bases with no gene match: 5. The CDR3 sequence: CATSIYGTSGYNEQFF. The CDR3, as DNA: TGTGCCACCAGCATCTACGGGACTAGCGGGTACAATGAGCAGTTCTTC.

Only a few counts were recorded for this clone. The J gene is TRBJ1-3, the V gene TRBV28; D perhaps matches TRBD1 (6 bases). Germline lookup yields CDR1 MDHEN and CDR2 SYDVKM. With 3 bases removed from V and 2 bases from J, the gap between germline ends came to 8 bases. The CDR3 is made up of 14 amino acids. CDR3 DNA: TGTGCCAGCAGTTTTTCAGGGGCTGGAAACACCATATATTTT. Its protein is CASSFSGAGNTIYF.

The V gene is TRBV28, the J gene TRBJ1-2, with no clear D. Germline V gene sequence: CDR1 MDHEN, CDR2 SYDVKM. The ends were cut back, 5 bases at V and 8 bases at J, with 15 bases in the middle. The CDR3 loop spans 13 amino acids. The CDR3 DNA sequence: TGTGCCAGCAGTCCTACTAGAGGGAGCGGCTACACCTTC. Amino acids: CASSPTRGSGYTF.

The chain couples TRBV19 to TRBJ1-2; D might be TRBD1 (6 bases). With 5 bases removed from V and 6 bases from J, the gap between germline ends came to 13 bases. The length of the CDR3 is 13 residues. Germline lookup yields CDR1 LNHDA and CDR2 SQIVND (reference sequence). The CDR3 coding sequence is TGTGCCAGTAGTGTAACAGGGTCGCATGGCTACACCTTC. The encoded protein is CASSVTGSHGYTF. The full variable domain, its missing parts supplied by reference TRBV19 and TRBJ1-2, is DGGITQSPKYLFRKEGQNVTLSCEQNLNHDAMYWYRQDPGQGLRLIYYSQIVNDFQKGDIAEGYSVSREKKESFPLTVTSAQKNPTAFYLCASSVTGSHGYTFGSGTRLTVV.

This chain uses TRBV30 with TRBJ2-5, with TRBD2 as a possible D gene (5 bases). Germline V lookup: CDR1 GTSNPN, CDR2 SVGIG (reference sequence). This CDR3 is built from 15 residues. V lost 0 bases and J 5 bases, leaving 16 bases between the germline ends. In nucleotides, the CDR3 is TGTGCCTGGAGTGTAGGTTCGGGGTCGGAGGAGACCCAGTACTTC. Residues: CAWSVGSGSEETQYF.

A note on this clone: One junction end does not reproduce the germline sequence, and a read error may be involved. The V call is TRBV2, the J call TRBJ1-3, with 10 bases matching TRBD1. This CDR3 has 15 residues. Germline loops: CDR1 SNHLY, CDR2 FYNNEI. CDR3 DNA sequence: TGTGCCAGCAGGGAAGGGACAGGGGATGGAAACACCATATATTTT. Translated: CASREGTGDGNTIYF. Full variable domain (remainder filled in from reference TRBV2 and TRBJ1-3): EPEVTQTPSHQVTQMGQEVILRCVPISNHLYFYWYRQILGQKVEFLVSFYNNEISEKSEIFDDQFSVERPDGSNFTLKIRSTKLEDSAMYFCASREGTGDGNTIYFGEGSWLTVV.

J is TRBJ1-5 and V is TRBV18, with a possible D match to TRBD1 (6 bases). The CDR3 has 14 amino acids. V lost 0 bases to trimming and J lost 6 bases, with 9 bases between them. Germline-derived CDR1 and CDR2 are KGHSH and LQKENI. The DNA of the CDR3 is TGTGCCAGCTCACCACCTGAAGGGGGTCAGCCCCAGCATTTT. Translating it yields CASSPPEGGQPQHF.

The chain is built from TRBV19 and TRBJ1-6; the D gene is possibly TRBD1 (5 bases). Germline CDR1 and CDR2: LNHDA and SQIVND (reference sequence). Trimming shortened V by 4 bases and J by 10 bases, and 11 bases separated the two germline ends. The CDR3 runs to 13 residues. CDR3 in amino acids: CASSTGGRSPLHF. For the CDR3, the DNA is TGTGCCAGTAGTACCGGGGGAAGGTCACCCCTCCACTTT.

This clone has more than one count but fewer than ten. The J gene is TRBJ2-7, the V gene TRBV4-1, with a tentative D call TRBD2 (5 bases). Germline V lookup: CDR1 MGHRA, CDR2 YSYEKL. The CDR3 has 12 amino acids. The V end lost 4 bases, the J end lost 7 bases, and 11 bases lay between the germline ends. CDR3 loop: CASSPQGREQYF. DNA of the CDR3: TGCGCCAGCAGCCCACAAGGGAGAGAGCAGTACTTC.

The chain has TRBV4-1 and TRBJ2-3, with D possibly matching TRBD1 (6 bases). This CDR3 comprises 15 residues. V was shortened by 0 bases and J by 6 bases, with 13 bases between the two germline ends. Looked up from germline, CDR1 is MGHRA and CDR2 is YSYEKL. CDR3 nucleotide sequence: TGCGCCAGCAGCCAAGAGATGACAGGTGGGGATACGCAGTATTTT. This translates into CASSQEMTGGDTQYF.

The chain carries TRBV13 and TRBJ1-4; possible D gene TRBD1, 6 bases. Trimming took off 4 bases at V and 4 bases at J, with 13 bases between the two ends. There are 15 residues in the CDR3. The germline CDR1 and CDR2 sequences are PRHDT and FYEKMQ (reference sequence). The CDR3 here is CASSSWTAHNEKLFF. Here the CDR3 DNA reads TGTGCCAGCAGCTCCTGGACAGCTCATAATGAAAAACTGTTTTTT.